Shown below are 7 T cell receptor beta chains from a single sample sequenced in a study of T-cell reconstitution after alpha-beta-depleted transplantation in children (dated by TCRdb to about 2016). The receptor library was made with PCR. Sequencer: Illumina HiSeq 2500. TCR libraries were prepared with molecular barcoding, using unique molecular identifiers to normalize TCRbeta repertoire quantification. The public sequencing data were trimmed at Q25 with fastp and processed into clonotypes with MiXCR by TCRdb, which kept only in-frame beta chains. Here each entry gathers all rows of one CDR3 protein and keeps the most common genes and DNA. This sample gives hundreds of thousands of distinct CDR3 sequences in total; approximately 12% of them show up just once. The ten largest clones take up 2% to 3% of the sample. Here the sequenced sample was PBMCs from the stem cell graft donor, taken from the stem cell graft. These receptors came from a human donor who donated a stem cell graft to a child with acute lymphoblastic leukemia.

CDR3: CASGSGLADFTGELFF. The CDR3 DNA is TGTGCTAGTGGCTCCGGACTAGCGGATTTCACCGGGGAGCTGTTTTTT. The chain uses TRBV12-5 and TRBJ2-2, with 10 bases matching TRBD2. Trimming removed 6 bases from V and 4 bases from J; junction bases left unmatched: 8. Germline lookup yields CDR1 LGHNT and CDR2 FRNRAP. The CDR3 has 16 residues.

This clonotype came up many times. The chain combines TRBV12-3 or TRBV12-4 with TRBJ2-7, with 9 bases matching TRBD1. V was clipped by 2 bases and J by 3 bases; unmatched bases: 8. CDR3 length: 16 amino acids. CDR3 sequence: CASSLKEQGAFYEQYF. The CDR3 coding sequence is TGTGCCAGCAGTTTAAAAGAACAGGGGGCCTTCTACGAGCAGTACTTC.

The chain combines TRBV7-9 with TRBJ2-4; no definite D call. The CDR3 has 16 amino acids. Germline assignment: CDR1 SEHNR and CDR2 FQNEAQ (reference sequence). The V gene lost 0 bases and the J gene lost 0 bases, with 9 bases spanning the gap. CDR3 in amino acids: CASSLAIQLAKNIQYF. The CDR3 region has the DNA TGTGCCAGCAGCTTAGCGATACAGCTAGCCAAAAACATTCAGTACTTC.

At least ten counts were recorded for this clonotype. V is TRBV27 and J is TRBJ2-3, with D hard to call. With 3 bases removed from V and 7 bases from J, the gap between germline ends came to 11 bases. Germline CDR1 is MNHEY and CDR2 is SMNVEV (reference sequence). The CDR3 is 13 residues long. The CDR3 loop reads CASSFEPENTQYF. Written as DNA, the CDR3 is TGTGCCAGCAGTTTCGAACCAGAAAATACGCAGTATTTT.

This clonotype has at least ten counts. This chain joins TRBV6-5 and TRBJ2-7; D might be TRBD2 (6 bases). Germline values: CDR1 MNHEY, CDR2 SVGAGI. The CDR3 runs to 14 residues. V was clipped by 6 bases and J by 3 bases, with 15 bases between them. CDR3 protein: CASSSLGAGYEQYF. CDR3 nucleotide sequence: TGTGCCAGCAGCTCCCTCGGAGCGGGCTACGAGCAGTACTTC.

V gene TRBV12-3 or TRBV12-4 combines with J gene TRBJ1-1; D possibly corresponds to TRBD1 (6 bases). This CDR3 spans 14 amino acids. V was shortened by 2 bases and J by 3 bases, with 10 bases between the two germline ends. In DNA, the CDR3 is TGTGCCAGCAGTTTATCTAACAGGGACACTGAAGCTTTCTTT. This codes for CASSLSNRDTEAFF.

For the CDR3, the DNA is TGTGCCAGCAGCTCGGGACTAGCGGGGACCCTCAGGGCAGATACGCAGTATTTT. Translating it yields CASSSGLAGTLRADTQYF. J is TRBJ2-3 and V is TRBV9; 13 bases agree with TRBD2. The germline gives CDR1 SGDLS, CDR2 YYNGEE. Trimming took 4 bases from V and 4 from J; bases not matched to a gene: 12. The CDR3 extends over 18 amino acids.